Shown below are 5 T cell receptor beta chains from a single sample sequenced in a study of blood T cell repertoires in COVID-19. This table comes from immunoSEQ multiplex PCR, and its TCRdb copy is limited to in-frame clones, with some not included. The table lists over 250,000 clones, over 75% of them singletons, with roughly 2.3% in the top ten. The sequenced sample consisted of PBMCs or T cells enriched from blood (not recorded which). The receptors shown here come from a woman between 18 and 29 years old who had recovered from COVID-19.

V is TRBV7-9 and J is TRBJ1-2; tentatively, D is TRBD1 (6 bases). Looked up from germline, CDR1 is SEHNR and CDR2 is FQNEAQ (reference sequence). The germline V and J ends were trimmed by 3 bases and 3 bases, with 8 bases remaining between them. The CDR3 totals 13 residues. In nucleotides, the CDR3 is TGTGCCAGCAGCTTCACAGGGTACTATGGCTACACCTTC. Residues: CASSFTGYYGYTF.

This rearrangement joins TRBV6-2 or TRBV6-3 to TRBJ2-3; D uncertain. The CDR3 covers 12 residues. Per the germline V gene, CDR1 is MNHEY and CDR2 is SVGEGT. The V gene lost 5 bases and the J gene lost 5 bases, with 8 bases spanning the gap. The CDR3 DNA reads as TGTGCCAGCAGTCGACTGAGAGATACGCAGTATTTT. Translation gives CASSRLRDTQYF.

The V and J genes are TRBV27 and TRBJ2-7; tentative D call: TRBD2 (7 bases). Germline V gene lookup returns CDR1 MNHEY and CDR2 SMNVEV (reference sequence). V lost 3 bases and J 2 bases, leaving 11 bases between the germline ends. The CDR3 has 14 residues. CDR3 amino acids: CASSFRGGAYEQYF. In DNA, the CDR3 is TGTGCCAGCAGTTTTCGAGGGGGGGCCTACGAGCAGTACTTC.

V usage is TRBV11-2 and J usage is TRBJ2-7, with D tentatively TRBD2 (5 bases). Germline CDR1 SGHAT, CDR2 FQNNGV. There are 14 residues in the CDR3. The V gene lost 5 bases and the J gene lost 7 bases, with 18 bases spanning the gap. The CDR3 here is CASSRSGREGEQYF. The CDR3, as DNA: TGTGCCAGCAGCCGGTCCGGCCGCGAGGGAGAGCAGTACTTC.

The chain joins TRBV5-4 to TRBJ2-5, with 14 bases aligning to TRBD2. With 2 bases clipped from V and 5 bases from J, the junction kept 11 bases outside the gene matches. The germline CDR1 and CDR2 sequences are SGHNT and YYREEE (reference sequence). CDR3 length: 18 amino acids. The CDR3 nucleotides are TGTGCCAGCAGCTTCGGTGGACTAGCGGGGGGCCTGGGGGAGACCCAGTACTTC. This translates into CASSFGGLAGGLGETQYF.